This T cell receptor (beta chain) was observed in a study of cytomegalovirus exposure and HLA in healthy donors. V was shortened by 2 bases and J by 7 bases, with 9 bases between the two germline ends. Germline V gene sequence: CDR1 SGHTA, CDR2 FQGNSA. This CDR3 region has 14 residues. 13 Jbeta primers and 60 Vbeta primers were used for the PCR. The repertoire was sequenced with immunoSEQ multiplex PCR; TCRdb's copy has only in-frame clones and lacks some. In all, the sample yields some 51,000 clones. The source is a man aged 45-65 years in good health and CMV-seropositive. V gene TRBV7-2 combines with J gene TRBJ1-6; a possible D gene is TRBD1 (5 bases). The sample consisted of PBMCs. CDR3 residues: CASSLRKGNSPLHF. The DNA of the CDR3 is TGTGCCAGCAGCTTAAGGAAGGGGAATTCACCCCTCCACTTT.